A selection of T cell receptor beta chains follows, all from one sample in a study of CD8+ T cells in alopecia areata. Produced via immunoSEQ multiplex PCR; TCRdb's table is partial and in-frame only. Of more than 200,000 clones in the sample, roughly 40% were seen once. Sequencing used CD4+ T cells sorted from blood, obtained at roughly week 36, from a patient treated with tofacitinib. The receptors were gathered from a human donor with alopecia areata. Both conserved end residues are part of each CDR3. A D gene is named only where the DNA matches it firmly. Clone size is stated in some rows and not others, as once, few, many or a class when expanded.

j_gene: TRBJ1-2
d_gene: .
len: 15
abundance: .
v_gene: TRBV6-4
CDR3nt: TGTGCCAGCAGTAGGGGACCCCCGGAGGAGTATGGCTACACCTTC
CDR3aa: CASSRGPPEEYGYTF

j_gene: TRBJ1-1
d_gene: TRBD1
len: 13
abundance: .
v_gene: TRBV2
CDR3nt: TGTGCCAGCAGCGGACAGGGGAACACTGAAGCTTTCTTT
CDR3aa: CASSGQGNTEAFF

j_gene: TRBJ2-2
d_gene: .
len: 13
abundance: once
v_gene: TRBV2
CDR3nt: TGTGCCAGCAGCCCAGAGGGGACCGGGGAGCTGTTTTTT
CDR3aa: CASSPEGTGELFF

j_gene: TRBJ2-3
d_gene: TRBD2
len: 16
abundance: .
v_gene: TRBV7-2
CDR3nt: TGTGCCAGCAGCTTCCGACTAGCGGGGATCACAGATACGCAGTATTTT
CDR3aa: CASSFRLAGITDTQYF

j_gene: TRBJ2-1
d_gene: TRBD2
len: 15
abundance: .
v_gene: TRBV28
CDR3nt: TGTGCCAGCGTCCCCGGGGGGGCGGTATACAATGAGCAGTTCTTC
CDR3aa: CASVPGGAVYNEQFF

j_gene: TRBJ2-2
d_gene: .
len: 14
abundance: .
v_gene: TRBV6-5
CDR3nt: TGTGCCAGCAGTTATAGCAGGAACACCGGGGAGCTGTTTTTT
CDR3aa: CASSYSRNTGELFF

j_gene: TRBJ2-3
d_gene: TRBD2
len: 15
abundance: .
v_gene: TRBV9
CDR3nt: TGTGCCAGCAGCGTAGCGGGAGGCATCGCAGATACGCAGTATTTT
CDR3aa: CASSVAGGIADTQYF

j_gene: TRBJ1-2
d_gene: .
len: 13
abundance: .
v_gene: TRBV5-1
CDR3nt: TGCGCCAGCAGCTTGGACAGCAACTATGGCTACACCTTC
CDR3aa: CASSLDSNYGYTF

j_gene: TRBJ2-3
d_gene: TRBD2
len: 13
abundance: few
v_gene: TRBV7-7
CDR3nt: TGTGCTAGCAGCTTGCGGGAGTCAGATACGCAGTATTTT
CDR3aa: CASSLRESDTQYF

j_gene: TRBJ2-7
d_gene: .
len: 15
abundance: .
v_gene: TRBV25-1
CDR3nt: TGTGCCAGCAGTGACCGTGAGACTACCGGCTCCGAGCAGTACTTC
CDR3aa: CASSDRETTGSEQYF

j_gene: TRBJ2-1
d_gene: TRBD2
len: 14
abundance: .
v_gene: TRBV11-2
CDR3nt: TGTGCCAGCAGCTTAGCGGGAGGGTACAATGAGCAGTTCTTC
CDR3aa: CASSLAGGYNEQFF

j_gene: TRBJ2-1
d_gene: .
len: 12
abundance: few
v_gene: TRBV7-3
CDR3nt: TGTGCCAGCAGCTTAAGTCTTGGTGAGCAGTTCTTC
CDR3aa: CASSLSLGEQFF

j_gene: TRBJ1-1
d_gene: .
len: 13
abundance: few
v_gene: TRBV6-1
CDR3nt: TGTGCCAGCAAAGTCTGGCAGAACACTGAAGCTTTCTTT
CDR3aa: CASKVWQNTEAFF

j_gene: TRBJ2-7
d_gene: .
len: 15
abundance: .
v_gene: TRBV4-1
CDR3nt: TGCGCCAGCAGCCAAGTCGGGGGCAACTCCTACGAGCAGTACTTC
CDR3aa: CASSQVGGNSYEQYF

j_gene: TRBJ2-7
d_gene: .
len: 15
abundance: once
v_gene: TRBV7-2
CDR3nt: TGTGCCAGCAGCCTGTCCGGGACGGTAGTCTTCGAGCAGTACTTC
CDR3aa: CASSLSGTVVFEQYF

j_gene: TRBJ2-5
d_gene: TRBD2
len: 16
abundance: .
v_gene: TRBV5-1
CDR3nt: TGCGCCAGCAGCGTGGGACTAGCGGGACACCAAGAGACCCAGTACTTC
CDR3aa: CASSVGLAGHQETQYF

j_gene: TRBJ2-5
d_gene: .
len: 11
abundance: few
v_gene: TRBV29-1
CDR3nt: TGCAGCGATGACAGTCGAGAGACCCAGTACTTC
CDR3aa: CSDDSRETQYF

j_gene: TRBJ2-7
d_gene: .
len: 14
abundance: .
v_gene: TRBV6-5
CDR3nt: TGTGCCAGCAGTTCCCCCGGGCGGGACGACGAGCAGTACTTC
CDR3aa: CASSSPGRDDEQYF

j_gene: TRBJ1-4
d_gene: .
len: 16
abundance: .
v_gene: TRBV7-3
CDR3nt: TGTGCCAGCAGCTTAACCCCCCAGGGGACTAATGAAAAACTGTTTTTT
CDR3aa: CASSLTPQGTNEKLFF

j_gene: TRBJ2-7
d_gene: .
len: 15
abundance: .
v_gene: TRBV4-1
CDR3nt: TGCGCCAGCAGCCAAGTGCCAGGGCCCCTCTACGAGCAGTACTTC
CDR3aa: CASSQVPGPLYEQYF

j_gene: TRBJ2-6
d_gene: TRBD1
len: 16
abundance: .
v_gene: TRBV28
CDR3nt: TGTGCCAGCAGAGGGCAGGGGGCGAGGGGGGCCAACGTCCTGACTTTC
CDR3aa: CASRGQGARGANVLTF

j_gene: TRBJ1-1
d_gene: .
len: 14
abundance: once
v_gene: TRBV7-8
CDR3nt: TGTGCCAGCAGCGTAAACCGGGGGAACACTGAAGCTTTCTTT
CDR3aa: CASSVNRGNTEAFF

j_gene: TRBJ2-1
d_gene: .
len: 16
abundance: once
v_gene: TRBV28
CDR3nt: TGTGCCAGCATCTACGGCGCTGTGAGCTCCTACAATGAGCAGTTCTTC
CDR3aa: CASIYGAVSSYNEQFF

j_gene: TRBJ1-5
d_gene: .
len: 14
abundance: few
v_gene: TRBV28
CDR3nt: TGTGCCAGCAGTTTATGGGGGGGCAATCAGCCCCAGCATTTT
CDR3aa: CASSLWGGNQPQHF

j_gene: TRBJ2-3
d_gene: .
len: 16
abundance: .
v_gene: TRBV9
CDR3nt: TGTGCCAGCAGCGTACGCGGGACAGCTTCCACAGATACGCAGTATTTT
CDR3aa: CASSVRGTASTDTQYF

j_gene: TRBJ1-2
d_gene: .
len: 15
abundance: .
v_gene: TRBV7-9
CDR3nt: TGTGCCAGCAGCCAAGGACGGAACTCTAACTATGGCTACACCTTC
CDR3aa: CASSQGRNSNYGYTF

j_gene: TRBJ2-3
d_gene: .
len: 17
abundance: .
v_gene: TRBV4-2
CDR3nt: TGTGCCAGCAGCCCGGTCAGTCGGGAGAGGGGCACAGATACGCAGTATTTT
CDR3aa: CASSPVSRERGTDTQYF

j_gene: TRBJ1-2
d_gene: TRBD1
len: 13
abundance: .
v_gene: TRBV29-1
CDR3nt: TGCAGCGGTGGGACAGGGACCAACTATGGCTACACCTTC
CDR3aa: CSGGTGTNYGYTF

j_gene: TRBJ2-1
d_gene: TRBD2
len: 15
abundance: .
v_gene: TRBV6-5
CDR3nt: TGTGCCAGCAGTTACGGGGGGGTGGGTGTAAGTGAGCAGTTCTTC
CDR3aa: CASSYGGVGVSEQFF

j_gene: TRBJ2-1
d_gene: TRBD2
len: 15
abundance: few
v_gene: TRBV10-3
CDR3nt: TGTGCCATTAAGCAAGGACTAGCGGGAATCAATGAGCAGTTCTTC
CDR3aa: CAIKQGLAGINEQFF

j_gene: TRBJ2-1
d_gene: .
len: 14
abundance: .
v_gene: TRBV2
CDR3nt: TGTGCCAGCAGTTTAGCCGGGACAAACAATGAGCAGTTCTTC
CDR3aa: CASSLAGTNNEQFF

j_gene: TRBJ1-4
d_gene: .
len: 11
abundance: .
v_gene: TRBV29-1
CDR3nt: TGCAGCGGGACTGATAATGAAAAACTGTTTTTT
CDR3aa: CSGTDNEKLFF

j_gene: TRBJ2-7
d_gene: .
len: 12
abundance: .
v_gene: TRBV7-8
CDR3nt: TGTGCCAGCAGCCTGACGAGGTACGAGCAGTACTTC
CDR3aa: CASSLTRYEQYF

j_gene: TRBJ2-5
d_gene: .
len: 14
abundance: .
v_gene: TRBV2
CDR3nt: TGTGCCAGCAGTCCCGGACTGATACAAGAGACCCAGTACTTC
CDR3aa: CASSPGLIQETQYF

j_gene: TRBJ2-7
d_gene: TRBD2
len: 15
abundance: .
v_gene: TRBV29-1
CDR3nt: TGCAGCGTTGGCGAGACTAGCGGGAGTATCTACGAGCAGTACTTC
CDR3aa: CSVGETSGSIYEQYF

j_gene: TRBJ1-1
d_gene: .
len: 13
abundance: .
v_gene: TRBV2
CDR3nt: TGTGCCAGCAGCGGGACGGTGAACACTGAAGCTTTCTTT
CDR3aa: CASSGTVNTEAFF

j_gene: TRBJ2-6
d_gene: TRBD1
len: 16
abundance: .
v_gene: TRBV5-1
CDR3nt: TGCGCCAGCAGCGTTGGACAGGCATCTGGGGCCAACGTCCTGACTTTC
CDR3aa: CASSVGQASGANVLTF

j_gene: TRBJ2-4
d_gene: .
len: 14
abundance: .
v_gene: TRBV11-2
CDR3nt: TGTGCCAGCAGCCCACAGGGACTTGGGCACATTCAGTACTTC
CDR3aa: CASSPQGLGHIQYF

j_gene: TRBJ2-2
d_gene: .
len: 14
abundance: .
v_gene: TRBV12-5
CDR3nt: TGTGCTAGTGGTTTTGAGGGAAACACCGGGGAGCTGTTTTTT
CDR3aa: CASGFEGNTGELFF

j_gene: TRBJ2-7
d_gene: TRBD2
len: 15
abundance: .
v_gene: TRBV10-3
CDR3nt: TGTGCCATCGGCGAAGGAAGCGGGAACCTCTGGGAGCAGTACTTC
CDR3aa: CAIGEGSGNLWEQYF

j_gene: TRBJ2-4
d_gene: TRBD2
len: 15
abundance: .
v_gene: TRBV7-9
CDR3nt: TGTGCCAGCAGCAGCCCCGGGGAGGGCAAAAACATTCAGTACTTC
CDR3aa: CASSSPGEGKNIQYF

j_gene: TRBJ2-7
d_gene: TRBD1
len: 15
abundance: .
v_gene: TRBV27
CDR3nt: TGTGCCAGCAGTTTCCAAAGACAGGGAACCTACGAGCAGTACTTC
CDR3aa: CASSFQRQGTYEQYF

j_gene: TRBJ2-5
d_gene: TRBD2
len: 13
abundance: few
v_gene: TRBV28
CDR3nt: TGTGCCAGCAGTTGGAGCGGGGGGGAGACCCAGTACTTC
CDR3aa: CASSWSGGETQYF

j_gene: TRBJ1-1
d_gene: .
len: 12
abundance: .
v_gene: TRBV30
CDR3nt: TGTGCCTGGATTCTCGGACGTCGGGAAGCTTTCTTT
CDR3aa: CAWILGRREAFF

j_gene: TRBJ2-7
d_gene: .
len: 11
abundance: .
v_gene: TRBV29-1
CDR3nt: TGCAGCGGGACCCATGTAGGGGAGCAGTACTTC
CDR3aa: CSGTHVGEQYF